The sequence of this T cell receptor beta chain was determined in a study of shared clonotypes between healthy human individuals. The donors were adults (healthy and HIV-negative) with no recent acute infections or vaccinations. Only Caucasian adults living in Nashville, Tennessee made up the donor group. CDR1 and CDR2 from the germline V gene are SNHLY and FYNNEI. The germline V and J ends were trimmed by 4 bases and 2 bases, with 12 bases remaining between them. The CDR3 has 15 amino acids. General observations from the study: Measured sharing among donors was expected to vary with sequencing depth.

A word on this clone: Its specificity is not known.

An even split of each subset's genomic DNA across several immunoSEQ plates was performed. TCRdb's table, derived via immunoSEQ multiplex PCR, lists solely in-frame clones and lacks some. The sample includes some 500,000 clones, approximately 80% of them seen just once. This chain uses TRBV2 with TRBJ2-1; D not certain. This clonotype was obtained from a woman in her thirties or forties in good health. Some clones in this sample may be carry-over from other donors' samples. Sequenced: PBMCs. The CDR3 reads CASSASTVAYNEQFF. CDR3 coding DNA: TGTGCCAGCAGTGCCAGTACGGTCGCCTACAATGAGCAGTTCTTC.